This T cell receptor beta chain was observed in a study of T cells after posttransplantation cyclophosphamide. Study conclusions and caveats: TRB clonality was highly associated with recipient CMV seropositivity and reactivation. Later blood repertoires were often dominated by clones from the donor CD8+ memory compartment.

The repertoire was sequenced with immunoSEQ multiplex PCR; TCRdb's copy has only in-frame clones and lacks some. The sample has 25,000 or so clones; roughly 88% are singletons. CDR3 length: 15 amino acids. Trimming removed 7 bases from V and 5 bases from J; junction bases left unmatched: 9. Germline assignment: CDR1 SEHNR and CDR2 FQNEAQ (reference sequence). This clone has only one observation. The antigen is unknown. This chain connects TRBV7-9 to TRBJ2-1; 9 positions match TRBD1. The specimen sequenced was PBMCs. The TCR was taken from a woman in her sixties or seventies with a blood cancer, CMV-positive, and with a related stem cell donor. CDR3 coding DNA: TGTGCCAGCACCCGGGGACAGGGAAGGAACAATGAGCAGTTCTTC. Its translation is CASTRGQGRNNEQFF. Using reference TRBV7-9 and TRBJ2-1 for the parts outside the CDR3, the full variable domain is DTGVSQNPRHKITKRGQNVTFRCDPISEHNRLYWYRQTLGQGPEFLTYFQNEAQLEKSRLLSDRFSAERPKGSFSTLEIQRTEQGDSAMYLCASTRGQGRNNEQFFGPGTRLTVL.